This T cell receptor beta chain was recovered during a study of CD8+CD57+ T cells in acquired aplastic anemia. Looking at the study overall: Sorted CD4+ and CD8+ cells gave a mean 3.2 ug DNA, range about 0.19 to 27.4 ug.

Genomic DNA, the template, was used for profiling of the TCR beta VDJ and CDR3. TCRdb re-called the reads through MiXCR, storing one row per CDR3 protein. The sample lists roughly 180,000 distinct CDR3 sequences, about half occurring once. The CDR3 runs to 15 residues. The ends were cut back, 3 bases at V and 4 bases at J, with 13 bases in the middle. The sample holds many counts of this clonotype. This TCR derives from a human donor in good health. Sequencing input: sorted CD4+, CD8+, or CD8+CD57+ T cells (not recorded which) from PBMCs. The J gene is TRBJ1-5, the V gene TRBV12-3 or TRBV12-4; no clear D. CDR3: CASSFLLDANQPQHF. The CDR3 bases are TGTGCCAGCAGTTTTCTTCTGGACGCTAATCAGCCCCAGCATTTT.